One and the same sample provided the 11 T cell receptor beta chains below, sequenced in a study of T cells in localized non-small cell lung cancer. Generated by immunoSEQ multiplex PCR, the TCRdb table keeps only in-frame clones and is missing some. The data contain tens of thousands of clones, 80% to 90% of them seen just once; the ten biggest clones take up 13%. The sequencing here drew on peripheral blood, taken before any cancer treatment. These receptors all stem from a female donor older than 55 with stage I lung adenocarcinoma.

The chain combines TRBV11-2 with TRBJ2-1; 11 bases agree with TRBD2. CDR1 is SGHAT, CDR2 FQNNGV, per germline. The J segment lost 8 bases and the V segment lost 1 base, leaving 7 bases of the junction unmatched. The CDR3 has 16 residues. The CDR3 DNA reads TGTGCCAGCAGCTTAGTAGCGGGAGGGCCCAGGGATGAGCAGTTCTTC. Protein: CASSLVAGGPRDEQFF.

CDR3 amino acids: CASSLTGTGGEQYF. CDR3 coding DNA: TGTGCCAGCAGCTTAACCGGGACGGGCGGGGAGCAGTACTTC. The chain is built from TRBV7-9 and TRBJ2-7; D could derive from TRBD1 or TRBD2 (5 bases each). Germline CDR1 reads SEHNR; CDR2 reads FQNEAQ (reference sequence). The V end lost 2 bases, the J end lost 7 bases, and 15 bases lay between the germline ends. The CDR3 contains 14 residues.

CDR3 nucleotide sequence: TGCGCCAGCAGTGAGTCCAGGAGCCCTCAGGAGACCCAGTACTTC. Translation gives CASSESRSPQETQYF. This chain links TRBV10-2 with TRBJ2-5; D gene unclear. V gave up 0 bases and J gave up 5 bases, with 13 bases separating them. Looked up from germline, CDR1 is WSHSY and CDR2 is SAAADI. The CDR3 is 15 residues long.

As concerns this clone: The junction and the germline gene differ at one end; a read error may be behind it. The chain is built from TRBV7-9 and TRBJ1-1, with unresolved D. The CDR3 length is 15 residues. Germline V gene data show CDR1 as SEHNR and CDR2 as FQNEAQ (reference sequence). The CDR3 DNA reads as TGTGCCACCAGCCCCCCACAGCGCATGAACACTGAAGCTTTCTTT. Translating it yields CATSPPQRMNTEAFF.

The rearrangement links TRBV6-6 to TRBJ1-5; no clear D gene. Germline V gives CDR1 MNHNY, CDR2 SVGAGI (reference sequence). The V and J ends lost 2 bases and 7 bases respectively, with 9 bases between them. The CDR3 sequence is 13 residues long. CDR3 sequence (DNA): TGTGCCAGCAGTTACACCCGCGACCAGCCCCAGCATTTT. Residues: CASSYTRDQPQHF.

The V and J genes are TRBV5-1 and TRBJ1-2; TRBD1 might be the D (6 bases). There are 14 residues in the CDR3. V shed 0 bases and J shed 2 bases, with 8 bases lying between them. From germline, CDR1 is SGHRS and CDR2 YFSETQ. The CDR3 nucleotides are TGCGCCAGCAGCTTGGGGGGGCTAAACTATGGCTACACCTTC. This encodes CASSLGGLNYGYTF.

The chain has TRBV7-9 and TRBJ1-5; 8 nucleotides match TRBD1. V trimming: 5 bases; J trimming: 3 bases; junction bases outside the gene matches: 9. The CDR3 is 16 residues long. Germline V gene data show CDR1 as SEHNR and CDR2 as FQNEAQ (reference sequence). CDR3 sequence: CASSPRGTGTNQPQHF. In DNA form, the CDR3 reads TGTGCCAGCAGCCCCAGGGGGACAGGCACCAATCAGCCCCAGCATTTT.

The V and J genes are TRBV5-1 and TRBJ2-1, with 7 nucleotides matching TRBD2. Germline V lookup: CDR1 SGHRS, CDR2 YFSETQ. The CDR3 contains 13 residues. V dropped 7 bases and J dropped 4; count of bases not matched to a gene: 5. The CDR3 DNA sequence: TGCGCCAGCGGACTAGATCATTACAATGAGCAGTTCTTC. Amino acids: CASGLDHYNEQFF.

V usage is TRBV19 and J usage is TRBJ2-3, with D unresolved. Between the trimmed V and J ends, which lost 3 bases and 14 bases, there was a span of 15 bases. The CDR3 length is 12 residues. CDR1 is LNHDA, CDR2 SQIVND, per germline (reference sequence). In nucleotides, the CDR3 is TGTGCCAGTAGTATGACCCTCCAAGGTCTGTATTTT. Encoded protein: CASSMTLQGLYF.

This rearrangement joins TRBV15 to TRBJ2-7, with no clear D. CDR1 is LNHNV, CDR2 YYDKDF, per germline (reference sequence). V was pared by 0 bases and J by 2 bases, with 11 bases between. This CDR3 region has 15 residues. DNA for the CDR3: TGTGCCACCAGCAGAGATCAACGAGGAACCTACGAGCAGTACTTC. Its translation: CATSRDQRGTYEQYF.

The chain recombines TRBV11-2 with TRBJ2-3; D is undetermined. V lost 1 base to trimming and J lost 7 bases, with 12 bases between them. CDR1 is SGHAT and CDR2 is FQNNGV in the germline V gene. The CDR3 extends over 14 amino acids. CDR3 sequence reads: CASSLGTLSNTQYF. The CDR3, as DNA: TGTGCCAGCAGCTTAGGAACCCTTTCAAATACGCAGTATTTT.